A selection of T cell receptor beta chains follows, all from one sample in a study of blood T cells in healthy people across ages. TCRdb recomputed calls from the 5' RACE reads with MiXCR, one row per CDR3 protein. The table shows about 1.5 million distinct CDR3 sequences, with roughly 43% occurring only once. Sequencing input: blood. The receptors come from a woman between 18 and 30 years old in good health. Each CDR3 is given with its conserved first and last residue. The D gene is left open where the match is weak. A row's size may be missing; if present it is once, few, many or a size class.

>.|TRBV27|TRBJ2-7|.
CASSSGSSEQYF
TGTGCCAGCAGTTCGGGGTCGTCCGAGCAGTACTTC
>TRBD2|TRBV5-1|TRBJ2-5|.
CASRIGGISGETQYF
TGCGCCAGCAGAATCGGGGGGATATCCGGAGAGACCCAGTACTTC
>.|TRBV20-1|TRBJ2-1|.
CSVTGWSNEQFF
TGCAGTGTCACCGGTTGGTCCAATGAGCAGTTCTTC
>.|TRBV9|TRBJ1-1|.
CASSATGTPNTEAFF
TGTGCCAGCAGCGCCACCGGGACACCCAACACTGAAGCTTTCTTT
>.|TRBV2|TRBJ2-1|.
CASSEPLGPAYYNEQFF
TGTGCCAGCAGTGAGCCCCTCGGGCCAGCCTACTACAATGAGCAGTTCTTC
>TRBD2|TRBV12-5|TRBJ2-1|.
CASGLASGGAHEQFF
TGTGCTAGTGGTTTGGCTAGCGGGGGGGCCCATGAGCAGTTCTTC
>TRBD1|TRBV4-1|TRBJ2-3|.
CASRSGQTDTQYF
TGCGCCAGCAGATCGGGACAGACAGATACGCAGTATTTT
>.|TRBV2|TRBJ2-3|few
CASTRYLRASTDTQYF
TGTGCCAGCACCCGCTATCTGCGGGCGAGCACAGATACGCAGTATTTT
>.|TRBV7-2|TRBJ2-3|few
CASSLVSEADTQYF
TGTGCCAGCAGCTTAGTCTCCGAGGCAGATACGCAGTATTTT
>TRBD1|TRBV15|TRBJ2-3|.
CATSRARGRADTQYF
TGCGCCACCAGCAGAGCCAGGGGGCGAGCAGATACGCAGTATTTT
>.|TRBV20-1|TRBJ2-3|.
CSARDRVLQGDTQYF
TGCAGTGCTAGAGATCGGGTCCTCCAGGGAGATACGCAGTATTTT
>.|TRBV4-1|TRBJ1-5|.
CASGQDFVGGVGNQPQHF
TGCGCCAGCGGCCAAGACTTTGTCGGGGGAGTAGGCAATCAGCCCCAGCATTTT
>TRBD2|TRBV20-1|TRBJ2-1|.
CSAIGTRRNEQQFF
TGCAGTGCTATCGGGACTAGGCGGAATGAGCAACAGTTCTTC
>.|TRBV5-1|TRBJ1-4|few
CASSPQQGQNEKLFF
TGCGCCAGCAGCCCGCAACAGGGCCAGAATGAAAAACTGTTTTTT
>TRBD1|TRBV27|TRBJ1-2|.
CASSGTESGGYGYTF
TGTGCCAGCAGCGGGACAGAATCAGGCGGCTATGGCTACACCTTC
>.|TRBV6-1|TRBJ2-7|.
CASSENFWGSLYYEQYF
TGTGCCAGCAGTGAAAATTTTTGGGGGAGCTTGTACTACGAGCAGTACTTC
>TRBD2|TRBV5-1|TRBJ2-5|few
CASSLVAGVQETQYF
TGCGCCAGCAGCTTGGTAGCGGGGGTACAAGAGACCCAGTACTTC
>TRBD1|TRBV20-1|TRBJ1-2|.
CSALTTGVYFGYTF
TGCAGTGCCCTTACGACAGGGGTCTACTTTGGCTACACCTTC
>.|TRBV4-3|TRBJ1-1|.
CASSQERANTEAFF
TGCGCCAGCAGCCAAGAGCGAGCAAACACTGAAGCTTTCTTT
>TRBD2|TRBV6-2/TRBV6-3|TRBJ2-2|.
CASSTSGGNTGELFF
TGTGCCAGCAGTACGAGCGGGGGGAACACCGGGGAGCTGTTTTTT
>.|TRBV28|TRBJ2-4|.
CASSLGGRLQYF
TGTGCCAGCAGTTTGGGAGGACGTCTTCAGTACTTC
>.|TRBV7-9|TRBJ2-7|few
CASSLRDNAYEQYF
TGTGCCAGCAGCTTACGGGACAATGCCTACGAGCAGTACTTC
>.|TRBV7-8|TRBJ1-2|.
CASSLGVEDYGYTF
TGTGCCAGCAGCCTTGGGGTGGAGGACTATGGCTACACCTTC